The clone carrying this TCR beta chain showed up many times. Its specificity is unknown. As the template, RNA transcripts were used to amplify TCR beta CDR3 regions. RT-PCR with HTBI primers came first, then second-round multiplex PCR. TCRdb reanalysed the multiplex PCR reads using MiXCR and keeps one entry per CDR3 protein. This sample has 300,000 or so distinct CDR3 sequences; roughly a sixth occur once, and the top ten carry 9% to 15%. The study excluded patients with other autoimmune diseases, uncontrolled infections, pregnancy or lactation. The diagnosis was founded upon clinical symptoms, serum thyroxine, TRAb, thyroid ultrasound and orbital computed tomography. This record belongs to a study of Graves' ophthalmopathy and Graves' hyperthyroidism. V was shortened by 0 bases and J by 10 bases, with 13 bases between the two germline ends. This CDR3 region has 13 residues. Germline V CDR1 and CDR2: SGHDT, YYEEEE.

Study-wide results and caveats: A 13-signature model separated ophthalmopathy from stable hyperthyroidism, reaching about 90% sensitivity and almost 82% specificity cross-validated. Most thyroid clonotypes with frequency above 0.001 were detected in blood too.

Sequenced material: peripheral blood. The origin of this receptor is an adult man with Graves' ophthalmopathy. The chain uses TRBV5-6 and TRBJ1-1; D is ambiguous. The CDR3, as DNA: TGTGCCAGCAGCTTGGCCGGGTTTAGAGGAGCTTTCTTT. This codes for CASSLAGFRGAFF.